This entry lists 18 T cell receptor beta chains sequenced from one sample in a study of blood T cells in healthy people across ages. Together with a sample-barcoded 5' primer, a J-beta primer mix was included in a second PCR lasting roughly 6 to 12 cycles. TCRdb re-analysed the 5' RACE reads in MiXCR, keeping a single row per CDR3 protein. Here the sample spans almost 1 million distinct CDR3 sequences, roughly 47% being singletons. The sequenced sample was blood. Receptor source: a woman aged 60 to 75 in good health.

This clonotype was seen more than once but under ten times. This chain joins TRBV6-5 and TRBJ2-7; 8 bases agree with TRBD1. Germline lookup yields CDR1 MNHEY and CDR2 SVGAGI. CDR3 length equals 14 residues. J gave up 4 bases and V 5 bases, and 7 bases lay outside the gene matches. The CDR3 is CASSTRTGTYEQYF. In DNA, the CDR3 is TGTGCCAGCAGTACCCGGACAGGGACTTACGAGCAGTACTTC.

J is TRBJ2-7 and V is TRBV4-2; 8 nucleotides match TRBD1. The CDR3 extends over 17 amino acids. Per germline, CDR1 LGHNA and CDR2 YNFKEQ. J lost 2 bases, V lost 3 bases, and 12 bases had no gene match. The DNA of the CDR3 is TGTGCCAGCAGCCATGATTTCCGCGGGACAGGAGCCTACGAGCAGTACTTC. Translation gives CASSHDFRGTGAYEQYF.

Concerning this clonotype itself: An end of the junction differs from the germline gene, which may be a read error. V is TRBV18 and J is TRBJ2-5; 7 bases line up with TRBD1. This CDR3 is built from 14 residues. Germline V gene lookup returns CDR1 KGHSH and CDR2 LQKENI. CDR3 region: CASSRDRLQETQYF. In nucleotides, the CDR3 is TGTGCCAGCTCACGGGACAGACTACAAGAGACCCAGTATTTC.

With respect to this clonotype: Being one base from a much bigger clone, this may be a read error. V gene TRBV20-1 combines with J gene TRBJ2-1; 8 bases are shared with TRBD2. Germline-derived CDR1 and CDR2 are DFQATT and SNEGSKA (reference sequence). Trimming at V came to 2 bases and at J to 8 bases, leaving 8 bases not matched to a gene. The CDR3 contains 14 residues. The CDR3 loop reads CSARSSREGYEQFF. The CDR3, as DNA: TGCAGTGCTAGATCTAGCCGGGAGGGCTATGAGCAGTTCTTC.

V and J are TRBV28 and TRBJ2-7; 14 positions agree with TRBD2. The CDR3 runs 16 residues. Germline V gene sequence: CDR1 MDHEN, CDR2 SYDVKM. Trimming took 4 bases from V and 6 from J; bases not matched to a gene: 8. The CDR3 DNA reads as TGTGCCAGCAGTTGGGCCAAGGGACTAGCGGGAGCCGAGCAGTACTTC. Its protein product is CASSWAKGLAGAEQYF. Drawing the rest from reference TRBV28 and TRBJ2-7, the complete variable domain is DVKVTQSSRYLVKRTGEKVFLECVQDMDHENMFWYRQDPGLGLRLIYFSYDVKMKEKGDIPEGYSVSREKKERFSLILESASTNQTSMYLCASSWAKGLAGAEQYFGPGTRLTVT.

The chain carries TRBV24-1 and TRBJ2-5, with D unclear. CDR1 and CDR2 from the germline V gene are KGHDR and SFDVKD. Deletions cut 6 bases from V and 5 bases from J, with 9 bases between. This CDR3 spans 12 amino acids. CDR3 sequence (DNA): TGTGCCACCAGTTATCGCGGTGAGACCCAGTACTTC. The encoded protein is CATSYRGETQYF.

This clonotype was counted ten times or more. The chain has TRBV15 and TRBJ2-3; no reliable D call. The germline V and J ends were trimmed by 1 base and 1 base, with 6 bases remaining between them. This CDR3 is built from 14 residues. Germline V gene lookup returns CDR1 LNHNV and CDR2 YYDKDF (reference sequence). CDR3 DNA: TGTGCCACCAGCAGAGGGACCGGCACAGATACGCAGTATTTT. Encoded protein: CATSRGTGTDTQYF.

This clonotype was seen a handful of times. The genes are TRBV10-3 and TRBJ2-3; no reliable D call. Between the trimmed V and J ends, which lost 6 bases and 6 bases, there was a span of 13 bases. Germline CDR1 is ENHRY and CDR2 is SYGVKD. This CDR3 has 13 residues. The CDR3 protein is CAISQTPGDTQYF. CDR3 sequence (DNA): TGTGCCATCAGCCAAACTCCCGGGGATACGCAGTATTTT.

V usage is TRBV27 and J usage is TRBJ1-2; 9 bases align to TRBD1. The V segment lost 6 bases and the J segment 1 base; nucleotides outside the gene matches: 12. Looked up from germline, CDR1 is MNHEY and CDR2 is SMNVEV (reference sequence). This CDR3 contains 17 residues. The CDR3 loop reads CASRYSIGTGNNYGYTF. The DNA for the CDR3 is TGTGCCAGCAGATACAGTATCGGGACAGGGAATAACTATGGCTACACCTTC.

This sequence joins TRBV7-3 and TRBJ2-1; 12 bases are shared with TRBD1. Trimming cost V 1 base and J 9 bases; bases outside gene matches: 4. Germline V gene data show CDR1 as SGHTA and CDR2 as FQGTGA. There are 15 residues in the CDR3. The CDR3 loop reads CASSLMGQGASEQFF. CDR3 nucleotide sequence: TGTGCCAGCAGCTTAATGGGACAGGGGGCCAGTGAGCAGTTCTTC.

The chain links TRBV4-3 to TRBJ2-5, with 7 bases matching TRBD2. Germline CDR1 reads LGHNA; CDR2 reads YSLEER. V lost 1 base and J lost 11; bases outside the gene matches: 19. This CDR3 is 17 amino acids long. As DNA, the CDR3 is TGCGCCAGCAGCCAAGTTAGCGGGCGCCTGGGGTACAATGAGCAGTACTTC. Its translation is CASSQVSGRLGYNEQYF.

This chain links TRBV10-3 with TRBJ1-1; D uncertain. Trimming shortened V by 10 bases and J by 0 bases, and 15 bases separated the two germline ends. This CDR3 spans 14 amino acids. From germline, CDR1 is ENHRY and CDR2 SYGVKD. Here the CDR3 DNA reads TGTGCCACGGCAGTAAGTGGGATGAACACTGAAGCTTTCTTT. It yields the protein CATAVSGMNTEAFF.

As concerns this clonotype: A read error may produce the germline difference seen at one junction end. V usage is TRBV29-1 and J usage is TRBJ2-7, with D unresolved. Germline values: CDR1 SQVTM, CDR2 ANQGSEA. This CDR3 is built from 12 residues. CDR3 protein: CSAEMRGYEQYF. The DNA for the CDR3 is TGCAGCGCTGAAATGCGAGGCTACGAGCAGTACTTC.

This sequence joins TRBV4-1 and TRBJ2-4, with 10 bases lining up with TRBD1. The assigned J gene may be wrong: the sequence end matches TRBJ2-7 better. The CDR3 loop spans 17 amino acids. From germline, CDR1 is MGHRA and CDR2 YSYEKL. The CDR3 here is CASSQSPDRGLRYEQYF. The CDR3 nucleotides are TGCGCCAGCAGCCAGAGTCCCGACAGGGGGCTTAGGTACGAGCAGTACTTC.

In this sample, this clonotype turned up a few times. The CDR3 reads CASSQVLDGSEQYF. CDR3 coding DNA: TGTGCCAGCAGCCAAGTTCTAGACGGCTCCGAGCAGTACTTC. The V and J genes are TRBV3-1 and TRBJ2-7; D is ambiguous. CDR3 size: 14 residues. V lost 1 base, J lost 6 bases, and 13 bases lay in between. Per the germline V gene, CDR1 is LGHDT and CDR2 is YNNKEL (reference sequence).

V usage is TRBV10-3 and J usage is TRBJ2-5; 9 nucleotides match TRBD1. The length of the CDR3 is 15 residues. The germline V gene has CDR1 ENHRY and CDR2 SYGVKD. The V segment lost 0 bases and the J segment 5 bases; nucleotides outside the gene matches: 4. CDR3 region: CAISESGTGRETQYF. Written as DNA, the CDR3 is TGTGCCATCAGTGAGTCCGGGACAGGGCGGGAGACCCAGTACTTC.

The chain links TRBV4-2 to TRBJ2-5; D perhaps matches TRBD1 (6 bases). Trimming took 1 base from V and 3 from J, leaving 12 bases between them. Germline CDR1 reads LGHNA; CDR2 reads YNFKEQ. This CDR3 spans 15 amino acids. In nucleotides, the CDR3 is TGTGCCAGCAGCCAAGCACAGGGCCAGGAAGAGACCCAGTACTTC. It codes for CASSQAQGQEETQYF.

This clonotype was counted between two and nine times. J is TRBJ2-5 and V is TRBV5-1; D is tentatively TRBD1 or TRBD2 (5 bases each). The CDR3 is 13 residues long. V lost 4 bases, J lost 2 bases, and 9 bases lay in between. CDR1 SGHRS and CDR2 YFSETQ come from the germline V gene. The chain's CDR3 is CASSGGSQETQYF. CDR3 sequence (DNA): TGCGCCAGCAGCGGGGGATCTCAAGAGACCCAGTACTTC.